The clone carrying this T cell receptor (beta chain) has at least ten counts. This sample stems from a study of T cells in Graves' hyperthyroidism and ophthalmopathy. For the diagnoses, clinical symptoms, serum thyroxine and TRAb, thyroid ultrasound and orbital computed tomography were used. There were TCR beta CDR3 regions amplified from RNA transcripts. First-round RT-PCR of the TCR CDR3 relied on the HTBI primer set. TCRdb fed the multiplex PCR reads into MiXCR, producing one record per CDR3 protein. The table shows more than 450,000 distinct CDR3 sequences, with 15% to 20% occurring only once. V lost 3 bases, J lost 7 bases, and 10 bases lay in between. The CDR3 is made up of 13 amino acids. Germline assignment: CDR1 MNHEY and CDR2 SMNVEV (reference sequence).

The source material was blood. This TCR was sampled from a man aged 40-49 years with Graves' ophthalmopathy. This chain uses TRBV27 with TRBJ2-1; TRBD2 might be the D (5 bases). CDR3 sequence: CASSLGAWNEQFF. Written as DNA, the CDR3 is TGTGCCAGCAGTTTGGGAGCGTGGAATGAGCAGTTCTTC.